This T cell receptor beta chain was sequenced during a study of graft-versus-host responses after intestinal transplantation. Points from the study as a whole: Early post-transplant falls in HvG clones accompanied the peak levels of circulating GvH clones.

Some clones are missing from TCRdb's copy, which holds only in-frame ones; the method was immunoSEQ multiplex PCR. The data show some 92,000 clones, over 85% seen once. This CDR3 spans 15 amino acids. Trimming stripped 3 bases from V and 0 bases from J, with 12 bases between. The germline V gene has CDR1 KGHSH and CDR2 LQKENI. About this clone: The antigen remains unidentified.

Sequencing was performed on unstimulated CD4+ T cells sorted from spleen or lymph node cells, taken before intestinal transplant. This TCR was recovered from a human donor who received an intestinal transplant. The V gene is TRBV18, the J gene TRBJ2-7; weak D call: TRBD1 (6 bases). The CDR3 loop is CASSPQDRPSYEQYF. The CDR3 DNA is TGTGCCAGCTCACCTCAAGACAGGCCCTCCTACGAGCAGTACTTC. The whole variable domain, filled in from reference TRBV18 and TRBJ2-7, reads NAGVMQNPRHLVRRRGQEARLRCSPMKGHSHVYWYRQLPEEGLKFMVYLQKENIIDESGMPKERFSAEFPKEGPSILRIQQVVRGDSAAYFCASSPQDRPSYEQYFGPGTRLTVT.